This T cell receptor beta chain was captured in a study of OX40 agonist ivuxolimab in advanced cancers. The CDR3 contains 16 residues. The germline V gene encodes CDR1 KGHSH and CDR2 LQKENI. Trimming at V came to 3 bases and at J to 6 bases, leaving 11 bases not matched to a gene. Libraries were prepared by immunoSEQ multiplex PCR; TCRdb keeps only in-frame clonotypes and omits some of them. This table holds 61,000 or so clones, approximately 90% found once. The V gene is TRBV18, the J gene TRBJ1-1; 9 bases fit TRBD1. Sequenced material: CD4+ or CD8+ T cells sorted from blood, taken in a trial of the OX40 agonist ivuxolimab. The TCR sequence derives from an adult with an advanced solid tumor such as melanoma, head and neck, liver or kidney cancer. The CDR3 spells CASSPYGQGSSSEAFF. As DNA, the CDR3 is TGTGCCAGCTCACCCTACGGACAGGGGTCCAGCTCTGAAGCTTTCTTT.